The rows below give T cell receptor beta chains drawn from one sample of a study of blood T cells in healthy people across ages. TCRdb processed the 5' RACE reads anew with MiXCR; each CDR3 protein has one entry. The profile shows roughly 1.4 million distinct CDR3 sequences, 59% of them singletons. Sequenced material: blood. Source of these receptors: a man aged 18 to 29 in good health. Both conserved end residues are part of each CDR3. The D gene is left open where the match is weak. Clone size is shown for a subset of rows, as once, few, many or a class of expanded clone.

size,D,J,length,V,CDR3,DNA
NA,NA,TRBJ2-1,13,TRBV28,CASSLLQGGTQFF,TGTGCCAGCAGTCTCCTACAAGGGGGAACGCAGTTCTTC
NA,NA,TRBJ2-1,17,TRBV4-3,CASSQDFAGSSYNKQFF,TGCGCCAGCAGCCAAGATTTCGCGGGGAGCTCCTACAATAAGCAGTTCTTC
NA,NA,TRBJ1-5,14,TRBV25-1,CASSELGGHQPRHF,TGTGCCAGCAGTGAATTGGGGGGGCATCAGCCCCGGCATTTT
NA,TRBD1,TRBJ1-5,14,TRBV6-2/TRBV6-3,CASSATGLGQPQHF,TGTGCCAGCAGTGCGACAGGGCTTGGTCAGCCCCAGCATTTT
few,TRBD1,TRBJ1-2,15,TRBV4-1,CASSQARDSNYGYTF,TGCGCCAGCAGCCAAGCCCGGGACAGCAACTATGGCTACACCTTC
NA,NA,TRBJ1-6,13,TRBV2,CASEGSYNSPLHF,TGTGCCAGCGAAGGTTCCTATAATTCACCCCTCCACTTT
NA,TRBD2,TRBJ2-1,15,TRBV4-2,CASSQGTGLDNEQFF,TGTGCCAGCAGCCAAGGGACCGGACTAGACAATGAGCAGTTCTTC
few,NA,TRBJ1-2,16,TRBV28,CASSAKPAGQNYGYTF,TGTGCCAGCAGCGCTAAGCCCGCAGGGCAAAACTATGGCTACACCTTC
few,NA,TRBJ2-3,14,TRBV7-2,CASSPLSTTDTQYF,TGTGCCAGCAGCCCCCTTTCTACCACAGATACGCAGTATTTT
NA,NA,TRBJ1-6,15,TRBV11-2,CASSLDLAGVTPLHF,TGTGCCAGCAGCTTAGATCTGGCAGGGGTGACACCCCTCCACTTT
few,NA,TRBJ1-1,13,TRBV29-1,CSARADGTTEAFF,TGCAGCGCGAGGGCGGATGGAACCACTGAAGCTTTCTTT
NA,NA,TRBJ1-5,13,TRBV20-1,CSARGLHNQPQHF,TGCAGTGCTAGGGGACTGCACAATCAGCCCCAGCATTTT
NA,TRBD1,TRBJ2-4,16,TRBV5-1,CASSGRDRGRRNIQYF,TGCGCCAGCAGCGGCCGGGACAGGGGGCGAAGAAACATTCAGTACTTC
NA,TRBD2,TRBJ2-4,12,TRBV29-1,CSVSWRGNIQYF,TGCAGCGTTTCATGGCGGGGGAACATTCAGTACTTC
NA,TRBD1,TRBJ2-7,12,TRBV9,CASSAAGGEQYF,TGTGCCAGCAGCGCAGCAGGGGGCGAGCAGTACTTC
NA,NA,TRBJ2-7,13,TRBV6-1,CASSDNLGGEQYF,TGTGCCAGCAGTGACAATCTAGGGGGCGAGCAGTACTTC
NA,NA,TRBJ1-4,13,TRBV12-3/TRBV12-4,CATTDRSNEKLFF,TGTGCCACCACCGACAGATCTAATGAAAAACTGTTTTTT
NA,NA,TRBJ2-4,18,TRBV27,CASSKRGMTPAGKNIQYF,TGTGCCAGCAGTAAAAGGGGCATGACCCCTGCAGGGAAAAACATTCAGTACTTC
few,TRBD1,TRBJ2-7,15,TRBV5-1,CASSLVQGAGYEQYF,TGCGCCAGCAGCTTGGTTCAGGGGGCAGGCTACGAGCAGTACTTC
NA,NA,TRBJ2-7,14,TRBV20-1,CSAPNRDSSYEQYF,TGCAGTGCTCCAAACAGGGATAGCTCCTACGAGCAGTACTTC
NA,NA,TRBJ2-3,14,TRBV12-3/TRBV12-4,CASSSAGRRDTQYF,TGTGCCAGCAGTTCGGCGGGCAGGAGGGATACGCAGTATTTT
NA,NA,TRBJ1-1,12,TRBV4-1,CVSSGGAGTAFF,TGCGTCAGCAGCGGGGGAGCGGGGACAGCTTTCTTT
few,NA,TRBJ1-4,15,TRBV25-1,CASSEPGLGVGKLFF,TGTGCCAGCAGTGAACCGGGACTGGGAGTCGGGAAACTGTTTTTT
few,NA,TRBJ1-6,14,TRBV11-2,CASTRGGSNSPLHF,TGTGCCAGCACCCGAGGTGGTTCGAATTCACCCCTCCACTTT
NA,TRBD2,TRBJ2-4,13,TRBV24-1,CATSERGENIQYF,TGTGCCACCAGTGAACGGGGGGAAAACATTCAGTACTTC
NA,NA,TRBJ2-7,13,TRBV28,CASSLDKIYEQYF,TGTGCCAGCAGTTTAGACAAGATCTACGAGCAGTACTTC
NA,NA,TRBJ2-1,14,TRBV6-2/TRBV6-3,CASSFLAEYNEQFF,TGTGCCAGCAGCTTCTTAGCGGAGTACAATGAGCAGTTCTTC
NA,NA,TRBJ2-7,16,TRBV4-1,CASSPQSPDIYYEQYF,TGCGCCAGCAGCCCCCAATCGCCGGACATCTACTACGAGCAGTACTTC